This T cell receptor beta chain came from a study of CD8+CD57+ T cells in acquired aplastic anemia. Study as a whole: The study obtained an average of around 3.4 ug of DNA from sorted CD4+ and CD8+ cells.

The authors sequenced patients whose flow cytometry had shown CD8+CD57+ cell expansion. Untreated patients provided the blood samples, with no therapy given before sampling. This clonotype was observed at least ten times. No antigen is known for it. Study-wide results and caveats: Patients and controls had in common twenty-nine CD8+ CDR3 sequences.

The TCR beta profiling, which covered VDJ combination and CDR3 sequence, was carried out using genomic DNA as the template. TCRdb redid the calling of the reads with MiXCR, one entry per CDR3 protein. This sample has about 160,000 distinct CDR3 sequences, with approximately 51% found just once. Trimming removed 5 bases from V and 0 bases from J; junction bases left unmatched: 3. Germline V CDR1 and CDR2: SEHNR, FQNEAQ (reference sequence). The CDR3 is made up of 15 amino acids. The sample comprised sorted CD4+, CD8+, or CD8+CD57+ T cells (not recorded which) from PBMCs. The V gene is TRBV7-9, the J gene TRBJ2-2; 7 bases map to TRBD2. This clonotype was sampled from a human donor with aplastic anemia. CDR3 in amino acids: CASSPSGTNTGELFF. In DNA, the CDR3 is TGTGCCAGCAGCCCAAGCGGGACGAACACCGGGGAGCTGTTTTTT.